The entry below describes one T cell receptor (beta chain). Its target is not known. This specimen comes from a study of long-term antiretroviral therapy in people with HIV. About the research overall: A decade or so separates the oldest specimens from the later 2015 immediate-ART recommendation.

The content of samples before DNA extraction was roughly 0.95-11 million cryopreserved PBMC. Study-wide results and caveats: All blood samples came from the years 2004 to 2017, possibly under older ART regimens.

V shed 3 bases and J shed 4 bases, with 13 bases lying between them. Germline lookup yields CDR1 SQVTM and CDR2 ANQGSEA. This CDR3 is built from 14 residues. Survey-level resolution applied to immunoSEQ assay v3.0. Generated by immunoSEQ multiplex PCR, the TCRdb table keeps only in-frame clones and is missing some. The sample yields around 17,000 clones, around four fifths seen once. The gene calls are TRBV29-1 and TRBJ2-1; D is perhaps TRBD2 (5 bases). The sample here was unsorted PBMCs, taken 0.1 years after starting antiretroviral therapy. The sequence came from a man aged 18 to 35 with HIV. CDR3 sequence (DNA): TGCAGCGTTGATTGGAGCGGACTGTACAATGAGCAGTTCTTC. As protein: CSVDWSGLYNEQFF.